Each of the 11 T cell receptor beta chains below was sequenced from the same sample in a study of cytomegalovirus exposure and HLA in healthy donors. PCR was performed using 60 Vbeta and 13 Jbeta primers. Assay used: immunoSEQ multiplex PCR; TCRdb lists only in-frame clones, some missing. The table records some 100,000 clones, 76% of them present only once. Sequenced: PBMCs. Receptors originate from a woman in her thirties or forties in good health and CMV-seropositive.

The J gene is TRBJ1-2, the V gene TRBV11-2; TRBD1 might be the D (5 bases). The V end lost 6 bases, the J end lost 2 bases, and 10 bases lay between the germline ends. Per the germline V gene, CDR1 is SGHAT and CDR2 is FQNNGV. This CDR3 spans 13 amino acids. CDR3 DNA: TGTGCCAGCAGTACCGACAGAAACTATGGCTACACCTTC. Residues: CASSTDRNYGYTF.

This clone was recorded a few times. The chain couples TRBV19 to TRBJ1-5; 10 bases agree with TRBD1. This CDR3 spans 14 amino acids. The germline gives CDR1 LNHDA, CDR2 SQIVND (reference sequence). The J segment lost 9 bases and the V segment lost 6 bases, leaving 8 bases of the junction unmatched. The CDR3 DNA follows: TGTGCCAGTAGCGCGGGACAGGGGACCCCGCCCCAGCATTTT. Protein: CASSAGQGTPPQHF.

The chain uses TRBV7-9 and TRBJ1-1; D is uncertain. This CDR3 has 16 amino acids. V dropped 1 base and J dropped 0 bases, with 12 bases sitting between them. Germline CDR1 and CDR2: SEHNR and FQNEAQ (reference sequence). This chain's CDR3 is CASSLGRLEVNTEAFF. The CDR3 nucleotides are TGTGCCAGCAGCTTAGGTCGGCTGGAGGTGAACACTGAAGCTTTCTTT.

For this clone: One end of the junction varies from germline; a read error may be responsible. This chain uses TRBV7-7 with TRBJ1-1; D not resolved. This CDR3 has 13 amino acids. The germline CDR1 and CDR2 sequences are SSHAT and FNYEAQ (reference sequence). CDR3 in DNA: TGTGCTAGCAGCTTGGCCCCGAACACTGAAGCTTTCTTT. Its protein is CASSLAPNTEAFF.

The V and J genes are TRBV30 and TRBJ1-2; D is uncertain. V dropped 2 bases and J dropped 5 bases, with 6 bases sitting between them. The CDR3 is 11 residues long. Germline V gene sequence: CDR1 GTSNPN, CDR2 SVGIG (reference sequence). The CDR3 loop is CAWSLRYGYTF. The CDR3 region has the DNA TGTGCCTGGAGTCTTCGTTATGGCTACACCTTC.

V gene TRBV6-1 combines with J gene TRBJ2-1; TRBD2 aligns across 7 bases. Germline V gene sequence: CDR1 MNHNS, CDR2 SASEGT. V was pared by 3 bases and J by 7 bases, with 3 bases of the junction left unmatched. The CDR3 runs 13 residues. CDR3 amino acids: CASSEWGGNEQFF. The CDR3 nucleotides read TGTGCCAGCAGTGAGTGGGGAGGGAATGAGCAGTTCTTC.

This chain links TRBV7-6 with TRBJ1-2, with D unresolved. Germline CDR1 is SGHVS and CDR2 is FNYEAQ. The V end lost 5 bases, the J end lost 8 bases, and 18 bases lay between the germline ends. CDR3 length: 14 residues. The CDR3 protein is CASSPGSGRGGYTF. The CDR3 coding sequence is TGTGCCAGCAGCCCGGGGTCAGGACGGGGAGGCTACACCTTC.

The CDR3 bases are TGTGCCAGCACCCTTCAACCGGGACAGTACTATGGCTACACCTTC. This sequence encodes CASTLQPGQYYGYTF. The J gene is TRBJ1-2, the V gene TRBV6-1; TRBD1 aligns across 7 bases. This CDR3 contains 15 residues. Germline lookup yields CDR1 MNHNS and CDR2 SASEGT. V was clipped by 7 bases and J by 3 bases; unmatched bases: 11.

The CDR3 is CASSSGTGGGETQYF. In nucleotides, the CDR3 is TGTGCCAGCAGCTCCGGGACAGGGGGCGGGGAGACCCAGTACTTC. The rearrangement uses TRBV5-6 and TRBJ2-5; 12 bases are shared with TRBD1. Trimming at V came to 3 bases and at J to 5 bases, leaving 5 bases not matched to a gene. The CDR3 runs 15 residues. CDR1 and CDR2 (germline): SGHDT, YYEEEE.

The gene calls are TRBV5-1 and TRBJ2-2; D is possibly TRBD1 (6 bases). The CDR3 contains 14 residues. Deletions cut 1 base from V and 6 bases from J, with 10 bases between. Germline V gene data show CDR1 as SGHRS and CDR2 as YFSETQ. CDR3 protein: CASSLRQGSGELFF. In DNA form, the CDR3 reads TGCGCCAGCAGCTTGAGGCAGGGGTCCGGGGAGCTGTTTTTT.

The chain is built from TRBV7-9 and TRBJ1-2; 7 nucleotides match TRBD1. The CDR3 consists of 17 residues. V lost 0 bases and J lost 0; bases outside the gene matches: 7. From germline, CDR1 is SEHNR and CDR2 FQNEAQ (reference sequence). CDR3 nucleotide sequence: TGTGCCAGCAGCTTAGCGAGAGGGGACAGTACTAACTATGGCTACACCTTC. It is translated as CASSLARGDSTNYGYTF.